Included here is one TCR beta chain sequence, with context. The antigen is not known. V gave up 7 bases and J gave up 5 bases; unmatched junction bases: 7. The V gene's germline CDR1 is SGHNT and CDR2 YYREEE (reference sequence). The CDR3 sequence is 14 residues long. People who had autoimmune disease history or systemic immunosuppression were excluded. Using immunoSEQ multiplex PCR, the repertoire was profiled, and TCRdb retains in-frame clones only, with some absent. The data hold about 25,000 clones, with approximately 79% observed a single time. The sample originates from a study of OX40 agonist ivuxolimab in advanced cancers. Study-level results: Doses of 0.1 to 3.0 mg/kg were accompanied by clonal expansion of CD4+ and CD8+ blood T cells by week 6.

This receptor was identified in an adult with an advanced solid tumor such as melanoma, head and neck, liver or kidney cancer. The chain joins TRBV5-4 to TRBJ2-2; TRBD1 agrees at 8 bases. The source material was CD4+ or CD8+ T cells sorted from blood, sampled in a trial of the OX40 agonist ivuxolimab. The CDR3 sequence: CASYRGQETGELFF. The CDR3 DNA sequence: TGTGCCAGCTATAGGGGACAGGAGACCGGGGAGCTGTTTTTT.